This is a list of T cell receptor beta chains from one sample in a study of blood T cells in healthy people across ages. MiXCR was run by TCRdb on the 5' RACE reads, yielding one entry per CDR3 protein. The table shows 750,000 to 950,000 distinct CDR3 sequences, with about 29% occurring only once. This same sample was also taken into another study, of T cells of mothers and their children.

Sequencing input: blood. These receptors all stem from a woman aged 40 to 50 in good health. The conserved cysteine and the conserved F or W are not part of the CDR3 here. Fields, in order: V gene, J gene, CDR3 protein.

V: TRBV4-1; J: TRBJ2-7; CDR3: ASSTHTDGGEQY
V: TRBV20-1; J: TRBJ2-5; CDR3: SVHSGVAYNEQY
V: TRBV29-1; J: TRBJ2-3; CDR3: SGASFQVTDAQY
V: TRBV25-1; J: TRBJ1-1; CDR3: ASSESGGLGAF
V: TRBV6-4; J: TRBJ2-3; CDR3: ASSDGTSGDTDTQY
V: TRBV7-9; J: TRBJ2-7; CDR3: ASSLTGAGRSNEQY
V: TRBV24-1; J: TRBJ2-1; CDR3: ATSGPGTGSNEQF
V: TRBV9; J: TRBJ2-5; CDR3: ASSAAGTDYRGEQY
V: TRBV20-1; J: TRBJ1-5; CDR3: SARSQGSQPQH
V: TRBV29-1; J: TRBJ2-2; CDR3: SVDAPGVTGELF
V: TRBV19; J: TRBJ1-1; CDR3: ASSIGQANTEAF
V: TRBV7-2; J: TRBJ2-7; CDR3: ASSLGSGGLVGYEQY
V: TRBV6-5; J: TRBJ2-4; CDR3: VSSYIAGAYNEQY
V: TRBV28; J: TRBJ1-6; CDR3: ASISSDRGRGSPLH
V: TRBV2; J: TRBJ1-5; CDR3: ASSPMAAQGAYQPQH
V: TRBV12-5; J: TRBJ1-1; CDR3: ASGLVGLRGNRTEAF
V: TRBV4-3; J: TRBJ1-1; CDR3: ASSQDRLSGHLNTEAF
V: TRBV6-5; J: -; CDR3: ASRISGPSNEQY
V: TRBV9; J: TRBJ1-4; CDR3: ASSLRAQSGTANEKLF
V: TRBV5-1; J: TRBJ2-3; CDR3: ASSPEAAGGLTDTQY
V: TRBV28; J: TRBJ1-4; CDR3: ASSLAGSASEKLF
V: TRBV5-5; J: TRBJ2-7; CDR3: ASSPGASGFIYEQY
V: TRBV20-1; J: TRBJ1-1; CDR3: SAPLTGGSAEAF
V: TRBV7-2; J: TRBJ1-5; CDR3: ASSSTGTGGYQPQH
V: TRBV29-1; J: TRBJ1-2; CDR3: SVEQGSYYGYT
V: TRBV5-4; J: TRBJ1-1; CDR3: ASSPGTRGTEAF
V: TRBV20-1; J: TRBJ1-3; CDR3: SARALFSGNTIY
V: TRBV7-2; J: TRBJ2-3; CDR3: ASSLGLGLDTQY
V: TRBV7-2; J: TRBJ1-1; CDR3: ASSNPTLSEAF
V: TRBV20-1; J: TRBJ1-1; CDR3: SAREGAPEAF
V: TRBV24-1; J: TRBJ2-5; CDR3: ATSEPWGETQY
V: TRBV11-1; J: TRBJ1-2; CDR3: ASSLTDNNYGYT
V: TRBV19; J: TRBJ2-7; CDR3: ASSIGTKGDEQY